This T cell receptor (beta chain) was obtained from a study of PD-1 blockade in mismatch repair-deficient tumors. Study at large: Patients had approximately 12 mismatch repair-deficient cancer types, all previously treated and progressing.

The ends lost 2 bases at V and 2 bases at J; junction bases unmatched: 6. The CDR3 is 17 residues long. Per germline, CDR1 SGHDT and CDR2 YYEEEE. Only in-frame clones appear in the TCRdb table, and some are missing; sequencing was by immunoSEQ multiplex PCR. Of about 22,000 clones listed, 84% were seen once; the top ten hold roughly 17%. J is TRBJ2-3 and V is TRBV5-6; 12 bases agree with TRBD2. The sequence came from an adult with mismatch repair-deficient cancer. Sequencing used peripheral blood, obtained 2 weeks after starting pembrolizumab. CDR3 sequence: CASSFTSGRTYTDTQYF. CDR3 DNA sequence: TGTGCCAGCAGCTTTACTAGCGGGAGGACCTACACAGATACGCAGTATTTT.